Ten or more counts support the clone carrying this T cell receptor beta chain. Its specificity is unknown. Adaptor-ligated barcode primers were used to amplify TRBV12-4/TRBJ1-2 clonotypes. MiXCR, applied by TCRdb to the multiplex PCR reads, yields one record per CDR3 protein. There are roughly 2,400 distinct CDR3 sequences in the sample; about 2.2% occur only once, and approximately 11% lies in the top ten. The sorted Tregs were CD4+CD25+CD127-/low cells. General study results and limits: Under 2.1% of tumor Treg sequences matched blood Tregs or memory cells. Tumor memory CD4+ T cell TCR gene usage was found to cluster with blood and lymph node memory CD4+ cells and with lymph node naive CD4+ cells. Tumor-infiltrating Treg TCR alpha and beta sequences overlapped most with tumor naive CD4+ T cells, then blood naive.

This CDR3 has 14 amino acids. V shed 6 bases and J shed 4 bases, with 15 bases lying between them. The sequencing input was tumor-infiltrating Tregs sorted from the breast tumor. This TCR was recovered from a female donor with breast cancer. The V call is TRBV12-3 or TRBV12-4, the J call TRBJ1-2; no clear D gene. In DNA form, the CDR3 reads TGTGCCAGCAGCCGACGGGTAGAAGCCTATGGCTACACCTTC. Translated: CASSRRVEAYGYTF.